Listed here are 2 T cell receptor beta chains from one sample, sequenced in a study of blood T cell repertoires in COVID-19. Generated by immunoSEQ multiplex PCR, the TCRdb table keeps only in-frame clones and is missing some. The sample has about 83,000 clones, 85% to 90% seen once. Sequencing used peripheral blood. The receptors originated from a man older than 75 with active or convalescent COVID-19.

The chain recombines TRBV9 with TRBJ2-5; TRBD2 matches at 13 bases. Germline CDR1 and CDR2: SGDLS and YYNGEE. J lost 5 bases, V lost 2 bases, and 6 bases had no gene match. The CDR3 sequence is 16 residues long. For the CDR3, the DNA is TGTGCCAGCAGCGTGGGGGGACTAGCGGGAATGGAGACCCAGTACTTC. It yields the protein CASSVGGLAGMETQYF. Variable domain in full (rest from reference TRBV9 and TRBJ2-5): DSGVTQTPKHLITATGQRVTLRCSPRSGDLSVYWYQQSLDQGLQFLIQYYNGEERAKGNILERFSAQQFPDLHSELNLSSLELGDSALYFCASSVGGLAGMETQYFGPGTRLLVL.

The gene calls are TRBV2 and TRBJ1-2; 11 bases are a match to TRBD1. With 5 bases clipped from V and 2 bases from J, the junction kept 4 bases outside the gene matches. This CDR3 is 15 amino acids long. Germline V gene data show CDR1 as SNHLY and CDR2 as FYNNEI. CDR3 loop: CASSWGQGVNYGYTF. The CDR3 DNA sequence: TGTGCCAGCAGTTGGGGACAGGGGGTAAACTATGGCTACACCTTC. The full variable domain, rest sourced from reference TRBV2 and TRBJ1-2, is EPEVTQTPSHQVTQMGQEVILRCVPISNHLYFYWYRQILGQKVEFLVSFYNNEISEKSEIFDDQFSVERPDGSNFTLKIRSTKLEDSAMYFCASSWGQGVNYGYTFGSGTRLTVV.